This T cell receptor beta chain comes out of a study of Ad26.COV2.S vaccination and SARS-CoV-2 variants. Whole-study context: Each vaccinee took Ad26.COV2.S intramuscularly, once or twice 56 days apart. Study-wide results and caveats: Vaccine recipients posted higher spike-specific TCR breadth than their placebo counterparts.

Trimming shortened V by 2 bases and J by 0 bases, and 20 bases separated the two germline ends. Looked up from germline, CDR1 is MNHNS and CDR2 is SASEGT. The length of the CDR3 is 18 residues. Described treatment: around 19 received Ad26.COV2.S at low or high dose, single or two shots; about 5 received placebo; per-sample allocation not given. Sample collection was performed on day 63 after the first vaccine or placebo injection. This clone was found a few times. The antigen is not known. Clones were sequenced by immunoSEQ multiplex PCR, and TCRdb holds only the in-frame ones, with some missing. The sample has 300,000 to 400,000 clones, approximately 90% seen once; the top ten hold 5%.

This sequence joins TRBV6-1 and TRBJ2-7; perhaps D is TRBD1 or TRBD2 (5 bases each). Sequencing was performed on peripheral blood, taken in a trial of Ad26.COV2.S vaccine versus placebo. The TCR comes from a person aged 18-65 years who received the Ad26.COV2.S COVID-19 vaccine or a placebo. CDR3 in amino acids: CASSERRLRTPTSYEQYF. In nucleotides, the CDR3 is TGTGCCAGCAGTGAAAGGAGGCTTAGGACACCCACCTCCTACGAGCAGTACTTC.